This T cell receptor beta chain was recovered during a study of response to subunit inactivated influenza vaccine. Germline values: CDR1 SGHTA, CDR2 FQGNSA. Trimming stripped 5 bases from V and 1 base from J, with 14 bases between. The CDR3 is 15 residues long. In TCRdb, the RT-PCR reads were re-called with MiXCR into one record per CDR3 protein. The sample includes 500,000 to 700,000 distinct CDR3 sequences, less than 25% of them seen just once. Separately, the same data were catalogued under a study of T cells expressing NK-cell markers. This second study notes: UMIs were included in TCR beta cDNA generated by 5'RACE template switching.

The material sequenced was CD4+ T cells sorted from PBMCs, taken about 13 days after vaccination. The clonotype originates from a man between 50 and 59 years old who received an inactivated influenza vaccine. The chain recombines TRBV7-2 with TRBJ2-5; maybe TRBD1 (7 bases). This CDR3 reads CASSPQGGLQETQYF. In nucleotides, the CDR3 is TGTGCCAGCAGCCCTCAGGGGGGACTCCAAGAGACCCAGTACTTC.